This note documents a single TCR beta chain sequence. The antigen remains undetermined. The CDR3 extends over 12 amino acids. The V end lost 5 bases, the J end lost 7 bases, and 10 bases lay between the germline ends. This entry belongs to a study of Ad26.COV2.S vaccination and SARS-CoV-2 variants. Overall study context: Once or twice, 56 days apart, Ad26.COV2.S was delivered intramuscularly.

The treatment is: around 19 received Ad26.COV2.S at low or high dose, single or two shots; roughly five received placebo; per-sample allocation not given. Sampling happened 63 days after the first vaccine or placebo injection. Its platform was an Ad26 vector, and its expressed antigen was Wuhan-strain SARS-CoV-2 spike. The study's findings and limits: Substantial breadth was reported for post-vaccination spike-specific CD8+ and CD4+ T cells. Breadth and depth estimates from TCRs may understate total T cell responses.

Method: immunoSEQ multiplex PCR; TCRdb's copy keeps in-frame clones and lacks some. Of 290,000 or so clones listed, about 90% are singletons. Specimen: peripheral blood, collected in a trial of Ad26.COV2.S vaccine versus placebo. This rearrangement joins TRBV12-3 or TRBV12-4 to TRBJ2-3; no definite D call. The sequence was obtained from a person between 18 and 60 years old who received the Ad26.COV2.S COVID-19 vaccine or a placebo. CDR3 amino acids: CASSLNGYTQYF. In DNA form, the CDR3 reads TGTGCCAGCAGTCTAAATGGGTATACGCAGTATTTT.